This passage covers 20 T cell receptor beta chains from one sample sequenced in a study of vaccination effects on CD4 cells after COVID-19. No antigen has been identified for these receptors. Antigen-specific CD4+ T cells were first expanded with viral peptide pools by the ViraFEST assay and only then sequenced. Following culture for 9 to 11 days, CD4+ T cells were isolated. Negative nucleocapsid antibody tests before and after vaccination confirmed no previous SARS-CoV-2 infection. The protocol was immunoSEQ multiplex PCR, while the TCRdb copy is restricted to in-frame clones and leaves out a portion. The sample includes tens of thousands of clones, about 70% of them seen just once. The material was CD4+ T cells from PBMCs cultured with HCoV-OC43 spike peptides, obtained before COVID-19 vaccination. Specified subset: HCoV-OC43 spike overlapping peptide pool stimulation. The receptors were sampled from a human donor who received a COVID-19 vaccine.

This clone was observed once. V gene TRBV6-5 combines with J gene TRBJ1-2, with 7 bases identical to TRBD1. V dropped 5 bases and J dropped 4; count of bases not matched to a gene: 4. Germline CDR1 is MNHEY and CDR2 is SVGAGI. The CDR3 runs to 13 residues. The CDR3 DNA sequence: TGTGCCAGCAGTCCCGACAGGGCCTATGGCTACACCTTC. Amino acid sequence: CASSPDRAYGYTF.

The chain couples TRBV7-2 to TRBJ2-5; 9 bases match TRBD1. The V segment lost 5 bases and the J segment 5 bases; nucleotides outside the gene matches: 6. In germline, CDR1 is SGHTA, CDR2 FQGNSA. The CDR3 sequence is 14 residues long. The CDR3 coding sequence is TGTGCCAGCAGCCCCGGGACAGGGAGGGAGACCCAGTACTTC. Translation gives CASSPGTGRETQYF.

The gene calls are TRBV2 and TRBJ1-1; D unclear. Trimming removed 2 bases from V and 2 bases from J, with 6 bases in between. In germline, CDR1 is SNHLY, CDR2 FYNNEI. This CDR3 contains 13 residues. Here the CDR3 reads CASSELLNTEAFF. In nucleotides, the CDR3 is TGTGCCAGCAGTGAACTTCTTAACACTGAAGCTTTCTTT.

The chain's CDR3 is CATPGQGLYF. CDR3 sequence (DNA): TGCGCCACCCCGGGACAGGGTTTATACTTC. The rearrangement joins TRBV5-1 to TRBJ2-4, with 9 bases matching TRBD1. The CDR3 runs to 10 residues. V trimming: 9 bases; J trimming: 16 bases; junction bases outside the gene matches: 8. The germline V gene encodes CDR1 SGHRS and CDR2 YFSETQ.

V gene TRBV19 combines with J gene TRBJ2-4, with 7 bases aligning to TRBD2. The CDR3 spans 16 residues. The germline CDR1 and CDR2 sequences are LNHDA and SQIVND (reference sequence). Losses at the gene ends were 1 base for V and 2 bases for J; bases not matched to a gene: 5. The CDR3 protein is CASSIVAGLTKNIQYF. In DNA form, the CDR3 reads TGTGCCAGTAGTATAGTGGCGGGACTAACCAAAAACATTCAGTACTTC.

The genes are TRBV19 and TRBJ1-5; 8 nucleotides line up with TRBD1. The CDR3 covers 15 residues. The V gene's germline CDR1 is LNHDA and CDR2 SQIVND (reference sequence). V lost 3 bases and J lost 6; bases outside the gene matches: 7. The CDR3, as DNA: TGTGCCAGTAGTATTTTGGACAGGGAAGGTCAGCCCCAGCATTTT. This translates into CASSILDREGQPQHF.

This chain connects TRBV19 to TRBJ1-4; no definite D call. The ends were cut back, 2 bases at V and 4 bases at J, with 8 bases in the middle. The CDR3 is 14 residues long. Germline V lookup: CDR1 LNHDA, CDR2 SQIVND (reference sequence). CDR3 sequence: CASSIYGDNEKLFF. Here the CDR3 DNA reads TGTGCCAGTAGTATATATGGGGATAATGAAAAACTGTTTTTT.

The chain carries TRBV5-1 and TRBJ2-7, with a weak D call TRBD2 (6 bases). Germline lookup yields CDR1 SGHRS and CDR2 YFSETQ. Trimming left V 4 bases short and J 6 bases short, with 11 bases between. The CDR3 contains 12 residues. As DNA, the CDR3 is TGCGCCAGCAGCCCCCCCGGGGGCGAGCAGTACTTC. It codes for CASSPPGGEQYF.

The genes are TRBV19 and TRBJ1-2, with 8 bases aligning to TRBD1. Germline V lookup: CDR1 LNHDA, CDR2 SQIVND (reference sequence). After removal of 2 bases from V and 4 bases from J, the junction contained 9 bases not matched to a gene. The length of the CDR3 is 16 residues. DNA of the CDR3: TGTGCCAGTAGTATAAACAGACAGGGGCCCACCTATGGCTACACCTTC. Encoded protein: CASSINRQGPTYGYTF.

The CDR3 DNA is TGTGCCAGCAGTTTATTGGGAGGGGAGACCCAGTACTTC. This gives the protein CASSLLGGETQYF. The chain employs TRBV12-3 or TRBV12-4 and TRBJ2-5; 7 bases are shared with TRBD2. J gave up 5 bases and V 2 bases, and 2 bases lay outside the gene matches. The CDR3 spans 13 residues.

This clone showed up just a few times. The CDR3 coding sequence is TGTGCCAGCAGCTCCCACAGGGAGCGGGATTCACCCCTCCACTTT. It is translated as CASSSHRERDSPLHF. The chain combines TRBV7-6 with TRBJ1-6, with a possible D match to TRBD1 (6 bases). CDR1 is SGHVS, CDR2 FNYEAQ, per germline. The V and J ends lost 4 bases and 8 bases respectively, with 15 bases between them. This CDR3 is 15 amino acids long. The full variable domain, its missing parts supplied by reference TRBV7-6 and TRBJ1-6, is GAGVSQSPRYKVTKRGQDVALRCDPISGHVSLYWYRQALGQGPEFLTYFNYEAQQDKSGLPNDRFSAERPEGSISTLTIQRTEQRDSAMYRCASSSHRERDSPLHFGNGTRLTVT.

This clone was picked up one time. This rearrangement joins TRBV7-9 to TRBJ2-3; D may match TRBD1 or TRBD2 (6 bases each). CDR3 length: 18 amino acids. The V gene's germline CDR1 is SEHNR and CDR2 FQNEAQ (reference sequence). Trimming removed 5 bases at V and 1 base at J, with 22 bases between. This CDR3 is CASSPRPIYREGTDTQYF. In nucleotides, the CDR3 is TGTGCCAGCAGCCCCCGACCGATATACAGGGAGGGCACAGATACGCAGTATTTT.

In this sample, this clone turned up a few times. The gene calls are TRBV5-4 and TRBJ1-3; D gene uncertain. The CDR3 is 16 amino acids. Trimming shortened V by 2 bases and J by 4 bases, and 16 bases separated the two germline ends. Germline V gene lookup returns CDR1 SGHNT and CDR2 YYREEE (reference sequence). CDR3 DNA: TGTGCCAGCAGCTTCAAAAATCGGTCGGGAGGAAACACCATATATTTT. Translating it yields CASSFKNRSGGNTIYF.

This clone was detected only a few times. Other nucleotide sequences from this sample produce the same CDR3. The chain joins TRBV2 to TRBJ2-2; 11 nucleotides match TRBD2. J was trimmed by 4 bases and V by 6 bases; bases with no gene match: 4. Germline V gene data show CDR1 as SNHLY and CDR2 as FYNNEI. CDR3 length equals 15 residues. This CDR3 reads CASRELAGGTGELFF. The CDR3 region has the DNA TGTGCCAGCAGAGAGCTAGCGGGGGGCACCGGGGAGCTGTTTTTT. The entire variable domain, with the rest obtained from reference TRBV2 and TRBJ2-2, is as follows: EPEVTQTPSHQVTQMGQEVILRCVPISNHLYFYWYRQILGQKVEFLVSFYNNEISEKSEIFDDQFSVERPDGSNFTLKIRSTKLEDSAMYFCASRELAGGTGELFFGEGSRLTVL.

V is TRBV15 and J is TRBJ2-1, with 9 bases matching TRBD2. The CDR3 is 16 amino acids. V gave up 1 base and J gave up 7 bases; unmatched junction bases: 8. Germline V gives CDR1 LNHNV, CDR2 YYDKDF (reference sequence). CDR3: CATSRGGVAGANEQFF. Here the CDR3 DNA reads TGTGCCACCAGCAGAGGGGGGGTAGCGGGAGCGAATGAGCAGTTCTTC.

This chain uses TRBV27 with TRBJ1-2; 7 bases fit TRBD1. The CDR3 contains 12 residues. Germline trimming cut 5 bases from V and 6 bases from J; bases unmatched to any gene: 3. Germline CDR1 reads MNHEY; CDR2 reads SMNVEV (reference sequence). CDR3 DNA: TGTGCCAGCAGTCCGGGACAGCATGGCTACACCTTC. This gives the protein CASSPGQHGYTF.

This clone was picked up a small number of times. This CDR3 reads CATSFYNEQFF. CDR3 coding DNA: TGTGCCACCAGTTTTTACAATGAGCAGTTCTTC. The chain couples TRBV24-1 to TRBJ2-1; D gene uncertain. Germline values: CDR1 KGHDR, CDR2 SFDVKD. This CDR3 has 11 amino acids. V was trimmed by 6 bases and J by 4 bases, leaving 3 bases between them.

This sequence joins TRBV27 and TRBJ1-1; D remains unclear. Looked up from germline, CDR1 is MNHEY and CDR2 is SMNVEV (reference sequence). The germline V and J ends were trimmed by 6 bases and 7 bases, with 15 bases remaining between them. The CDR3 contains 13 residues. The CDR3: CASRSHGEDEAFF. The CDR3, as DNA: TGTGCCAGCAGATCCCACGGAGAAGATGAAGCTTTCTTT.

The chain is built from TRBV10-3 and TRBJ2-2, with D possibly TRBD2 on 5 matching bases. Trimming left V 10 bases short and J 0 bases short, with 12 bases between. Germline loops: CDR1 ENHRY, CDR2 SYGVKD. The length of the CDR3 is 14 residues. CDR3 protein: CATQPDSNTGELFF. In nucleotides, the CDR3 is TGTGCCACCCAGCCGGACTCGAACACCGGGGAGCTGTTTTTT.

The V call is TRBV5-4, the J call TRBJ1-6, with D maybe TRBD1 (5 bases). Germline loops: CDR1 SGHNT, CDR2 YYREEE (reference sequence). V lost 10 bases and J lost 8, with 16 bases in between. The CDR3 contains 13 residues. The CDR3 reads CAGGFKLDSPLHF. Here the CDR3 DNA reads TGTGCCGGGGGTTTCAAATTGGATTCACCCCTCCACTTT.